The sequence of this T cell receptor (beta chain) was determined in a study of T cell responses to AZD1222 COVID-19 vaccine. This CDR3 has 16 amino acids. Trimming at V came to 0 bases and at J to 2 bases, leaving 5 bases not matched to a gene. Germline V gives CDR1 MNHNY, CDR2 SVGAGI (reference sequence). Data came from immunoSEQ multiplex PCR; TCRdb stores just in-frame clones and leaves some out. The table shows 150,000 to 200,000 clones, with around 91% occurring only once. J is TRBJ2-7 and V is TRBV6-6; TRBD1 matches 9 bases. This TCR derives from an adult who received the AZD1222 COVID-19 vaccine. The source material was peripheral blood, sampled 28 days after the second AZD1222 dose. The CDR3 nucleotides read TGTGCCAGCAGTTACTCGGGGGACAGGGTCGCCTACGAGCAGTACTTC. The encoded protein is CASSYSGDRVAYEQYF.